This T cell receptor (beta chain) was sequenced for a study of blood T cells in healthy people across ages. This CDR3 has 12 amino acids. Between the trimmed V and J ends, which lost 4 bases and 5 bases, there was a span of 9 bases. Germline lookup yields CDR1 SEHNR and CDR2 FQNEAQ (reference sequence). A second PCR, run for roughly 7 to 11 cycles, used a sample-barcoded 5' primer plus a J-beta primer mix. Each sample provided no less than 2.5 million CDR3-containing paired-end reads. TCRdb re-called the 5' RACE reads with MiXCR, one entry per CDR3 protein. The sample records hundreds of thousands of distinct CDR3 sequences, 20% to 30% being singletons. Separately, the same data were catalogued under a study of T cells of mothers and their children. That work contributes: Each mother gave over 8.5 million TCR beta CDR3 reads; each child, a few million.

V gene TRBV7-9 combines with J gene TRBJ2-7; either TRBD1 or TRBD2 may supply D (5 bases each). The TCR originated in a boy younger than 18 in good health. The sequencing sample was made of blood. The CDR3 spells CASSSRDHEQYF. In DNA form, the CDR3 reads TGTGCCAGCAGCTCCAGGGACCACGAGCAGTACTTC.